Following are 27 T cell receptor beta chains from one sample sequenced in a study of shared clonotypes between healthy human individuals. TCRdb keeps only in-frame clones here, not all; method: immunoSEQ multiplex PCR. The sample lists some 240,000 clones, 65% seen once, with over 8.5% in the top ten. The specimen was memory CD4+ T cells sorted from blood. Regarding subset: CD45RA-negative fraction. The receptor source for this set is a man aged 30 to 45 in good health.

This clone was detected only a few times. Written as DNA, the CDR3 is TGTGCCAGTATTCGGACAGGGGTTAGCAATCAGCCCCAGCATTTT. Translation: CASIRTGVSNQPQHF. The J gene is TRBJ1-5, the V gene TRBV19; TRBD1 agrees at 9 bases. Germline CDR1 and CDR2: LNHDA and SQIVND (reference sequence). After removal of 7 bases from V and 0 bases from J, the junction contained 4 bases not matched to a gene. The CDR3 has 15 amino acids.

The chain has TRBV5-1 and TRBJ2-6; D is uncertain. Deletions cut 7 bases from V and 0 bases from J, with 5 bases between. Per germline, CDR1 SGHRS and CDR2 YFSETQ. This CDR3 contains 13 residues. In nucleotides, the CDR3 is TGCGCCAGCGCGGACTCTGGGGCCAACGTCCTGACTTTC. Amino acids: CASADSGANVLTF.

This chain uses TRBV10-1 with TRBJ1-5, with D uncertain. The CDR3 has 13 residues. The V gene lost 6 bases and the J gene lost 3 bases, with 9 bases spanning the gap. The germline gives CDR1 WNHNN, CDR2 SYGVQD (reference sequence). The DNA of the CDR3 is TGCGCCAGCAGCCTAGGCTTCAATCAGCCCCAGCATTTT. This sequence encodes CASSLGFNQPQHF.

The genes are TRBV10-2 and TRBJ2-5, with D unresolved. V was trimmed by 7 bases and J by 2 bases, leaving 8 bases between them. Germline loops: CDR1 WSHSY, CDR2 SAAADI. The CDR3 contains 12 residues. The CDR3 nucleotides read TGCGCCAGCAACGCCGGACAAGAGACCCAGTACTTC. Protein: CASNAGQETQYF.

The chain couples TRBV5-4 to TRBJ2-1; D not resolved. The CDR3 is 15 residues long. Deletions cut 0 bases from V and 7 bases from J, with 14 bases between. CDR1 is SGHNT, CDR2 YYREEE, per germline (reference sequence). The CDR3 protein is CASSLEYWSTNEQFF. In DNA form, the CDR3 reads TGTGCCAGCAGCTTGGAATATTGGAGTACTAATGAGCAGTTCTTC. Based on the CDR3 plus reference TRBV5-4 and TRBJ2-1, the full variable domain is ETGVTQSPTHLIKTRGQQVTLRCSSQSGHNTVSWYQQALGQGPQFIFQYYREEENGRGNFPPRFSGLQFPNYSSELNVNALELDDSALYLCASSLEYWSTNEQFFGPGTRLTVL.

The chain combines TRBV23-1 with TRBJ2-3; 9 bases map to TRBD1. TRBV23-1 is marked as an open reading frame, function uncertain. The CDR3 is made up of 17 amino acids. The J segment lost 3 bases and the V segment lost 6 bases, leaving 13 bases of the junction unmatched. CDR3 coding DNA: TGCGCCAGCAGCCTCATCCGGGACAGGGTTCTGACAGATACGCAGTATTTT. Protein: CASSLIRDRVLTDTQYF.

The chain employs TRBV14 and TRBJ1-1; D call uncertain. Trimming left V 4 bases short and J 2 bases short, with 11 bases between. The V gene's germline CDR1 is SGHDN and CDR2 FVKESK. This CDR3 spans 14 amino acids. The CDR3 DNA is TGTGCCAGCAGCCTTTCGTGGGGAAACACTGAAGCTTTCTTT. It encodes CASSLSWGNTEAFF.

The J gene is TRBJ1-2, the V gene TRBV5-4; TRBD1 agrees at 9 bases. Germline CDR1 is SGHNT and CDR2 is YYREEE (reference sequence). The CDR3 length is 15 residues. V was pared by 1 base and J by 6 bases, with 7 bases of the junction left unmatched. Here the CDR3 reads CASSLSGTGSHGYTF. Here the CDR3 DNA reads TGTGCCAGCAGCTTGAGCGGGACAGGGTCTCATGGCTACACCTTC.

The chain carries TRBV9 and TRBJ2-3; 10 bases agree with TRBD1. This CDR3 region has 15 residues. Trimming removed 2 bases from V and 4 bases from J; junction bases left unmatched: 4. Germline V CDR1 and CDR2: SGDLS, YYNGEE. CDR3 amino acids: CASSVRTGGADTQYF. DNA for the CDR3: TGTGCCAGCAGCGTCCGGACAGGGGGAGCAGATACGCAGTATTTT.

CDR3 sequence: CASSFRSGEQYF. CDR3 DNA: TGTGCCAGCAGTTTTAGGTCGGGGGAGCAGTACTTC. The V call is TRBV27, the J call TRBJ2-7; possible D gene TRBD2, 5 bases. V dropped 3 bases and J dropped 7 bases, with 10 bases sitting between them. The CDR3 contains 12 residues. The germline V gene encodes CDR1 MNHEY and CDR2 SMNVEV (reference sequence).

This clone was detected once. This chain's CDR3 is CASSPLLLGELFF. In DNA, the CDR3 is TGCGCCAGCAGCCCTTTATTACTCGGGGAGCTGTTTTTT. The rearrangement uses TRBV4-1 and TRBJ2-2; D not certain. Trimming cost V 4 bases and J 7 bases, with 10 bases left between them. Germline V gives CDR1 MGHRA, CDR2 YSYEKL. The CDR3 runs 13 residues.

The chain joins TRBV6-1 to TRBJ2-1; a weak D match, TRBD2 (6 bases). V lost 4 bases, J lost 4 bases, and 17 bases lay in between. The CDR3 is 16 amino acids. Germline V lookup: CDR1 MNHNS, CDR2 SASEGT. The CDR3 sequence: CASSATFSGKYNEQFF. CDR3 in DNA: TGTGCCAGCAGTGCCACCTTTAGCGGAAAGTACAATGAGCAGTTCTTC.

Only a few counts were recorded for this clone. The chain has TRBV5-1 and TRBJ2-1; 9 nucleotides align to TRBD2. There are 14 residues in the CDR3. J gave up 5 bases and V 5 bases, and 5 bases lay outside the gene matches. CDR1 SGHRS and CDR2 YFSETQ come from the germline V gene. The chain's CDR3 is CASSEGTSHNEQFF. The DNA of the CDR3 is TGCGCCAGCAGTGAAGGGACTAGCCACAATGAGCAGTTCTTC.

This clone was seen at least ten times. The V call is TRBV10-1, the J call TRBJ2-1; 15 nucleotides line up with TRBD2. The CDR3 length is 14 residues. The ends lost 3 bases at V and 14 bases at J; junction bases unmatched: 5. Looked up from germline, CDR1 is WNHNN and CDR2 is SYGVQD (reference sequence). The CDR3 DNA reads as TGCGCCAGCAGTGAAGGACTAGCGGGAGGGCCGAAGTTCTTC. Translated: CASSEGLAGGPKFF.

The chain has TRBV7-3 and TRBJ1-1, with D uncertain. This CDR3 spans 12 amino acids. Trimming pared 3 bases from V and 5 bases from J, leaving 7 bases between. Germline CDR1 reads SGHTA; CDR2 reads FQGTGA. The CDR3 nucleotides read TGTGCCAGCAGCTTTGAGGGAACTGAAGCTTTCTTT. Residues: CASSFEGTEAFF.

This clone was observed a single time. The rearrangement links TRBV4-3 to TRBJ2-1, with TRBD2 identical over 11 bases. J gave up 4 bases and V 1 base, and 6 bases lay outside the gene matches. Germline CDR1 LGHNA, CDR2 YSLEER. CDR3 length: 17 residues. CDR3 coding DNA: TGCGCCAGCAGCCAAGGACTAGCGGGACCTCCGTACAATGAGCAGTTCTTC. Translating gives CASSQGLAGPPYNEQFF.

Only one count was recorded for this clone. The chain combines TRBV5-4 with TRBJ2-1; 12 bases are shared with TRBD1. The length of the CDR3 is 15 residues. Germline loops: CDR1 SGHNT, CDR2 YYREEE (reference sequence). With 4 bases clipped from V and 6 bases from J, the junction kept 5 bases outside the gene matches. The DNA of the CDR3 is TGTGCCAGCAGCGGGGGACAGGGGGCCCTCAATGAGCAGTTCTTC. It translates to CASSGGQGALNEQFF.

The J gene is TRBJ2-5, the V gene TRBV7-3, with a weak D call TRBD2 (6 bases). CDR1 is SGHTA, CDR2 FQGTGA, per germline. Trimming removed 6 bases from V and 5 bases from J, with 13 bases in between. CDR3 length equals 13 residues. In DNA, the CDR3 is TGTGCCAGCAGTGTGGGGGAGGTGGAGACCCAGTACTTC. This sequence encodes CASSVGEVETQYF. The entire variable domain, with the rest obtained from reference TRBV7-3 and TRBJ2-5, is as follows: GAGVSQTPSNKVTEKGKYVELRCDPISGHTALYWYRQSLGQGPEFLIYFQGTGAADDSGLPNDRFFAVRPEGSVSTLKIQRTERGDSAVYLCASSVGEVETQYFGPGTRLLVL.

The V and J genes are TRBV5-1 and TRBJ2-5; D gene ambiguous. Trimming took 0 bases from V and 4 from J, leaving 10 bases between them. The CDR3 is made up of 14 amino acids. CDR1 and CDR2 from the germline V gene are SGHRS and YFSETQ. The CDR3 spells CASSLEGFGETQYF. DNA for the CDR3: TGCGCCAGCAGCTTGGAAGGGTTCGGAGAGACCCAGTACTTC.

The chain couples TRBV7-8 to TRBJ1-4; 7 bases align to TRBD1. This CDR3 comprises 17 residues. CDR1 is SGHVS, CDR2 FQNEAQ, per germline. With V trimmed by 4 bases and J by 2 bases, 10 bases remained unmatched. CDR3 sequence (DNA): TGTGCCAGCAGCTCACGGGACAGCCCACTTACTAATGAAAAACTGTTTTTT. It yields the protein CASSSRDSPLTNEKLFF.

V is TRBV10-3 and J is TRBJ2-5; perhaps TRBD1 as D (6 bases). This CDR3 contains 16 residues. The germline V gene encodes CDR1 ENHRY and CDR2 SYGVKD. V was shortened by 8 bases and J by 4 bases, with 23 bases between the two germline ends. The CDR3 is CAIASPQGIVTETQYF. In DNA form, the CDR3 reads TGTGCCATCGCGTCCCCGCAGGGGATTGTCACAGAGACCCAGTACTTC.

The V call is TRBV28, the J call TRBJ1-1, with a possible D match to TRBD1 (5 bases). Germline-derived CDR1 and CDR2 are MDHEN and SYDVKM. Between the trimmed V and J ends, which lost 5 bases and 1 base, there was a span of 14 bases. The CDR3 loop spans 15 amino acids. This CDR3 reads CASSVPRQTNTEAFF. The CDR3 region has the DNA TGTGCCAGCAGTGTACCTAGACAGACGAACACTGAAGCTTTCTTT.

This clone was seen more than once but under ten times. The gene calls are TRBV5-5 and TRBJ1-1, with a possible D match to TRBD1 (6 bases). V was trimmed by 5 bases and J by 2 bases, leaving 10 bases between them. From germline, CDR1 is SGHKS and CDR2 YYEKEE (reference sequence). The CDR3 loop spans 13 amino acids. CDR3 sequence reads: CASRRDTNTEAFF. The CDR3 nucleotides read TGTGCCAGCAGACGGGACACAAACACTGAAGCTTTCTTT.

This clone occurred once. V gene TRBV27 combines with J gene TRBJ2-7; 9 bases line up with TRBD1. The CDR3 contains 13 residues. Looked up from germline, CDR1 is MNHEY and CDR2 is SMNVEV (reference sequence). The V and J ends lost 5 bases and 8 bases, in that order; junction bases with no gene match: 7. For the CDR3, the DNA is TGTGCCAGCAGTACATGGGACAGGGACAAGCAGTACTTC. Its translation: CASSTWDRDKQYF.

J is TRBJ2-7 and V is TRBV19; D remains ambiguous. The V end lost 5 bases, the J end lost 3 bases, and 11 bases lay between the germline ends. Germline-derived CDR1 and CDR2 are LNHDA and SQIVND (reference sequence). The CDR3 totals 13 residues. The CDR3 sequence is CASSPNLIYEQYF. In DNA form, the CDR3 reads TGTGCCAGTAGTCCCAACCTCATCTACGAGCAGTACTTC.

This clone was seen more than once but under ten times. V and J are TRBV6-4 and TRBJ2-7; 13 nucleotides line up with TRBD2. The germline CDR1 and CDR2 sequences are MRHNA and SNTAGT. J gave up 5 bases and V 1 base, and 11 bases lay outside the gene matches. This CDR3 has 18 residues. For the CDR3, the DNA is TGTGCCAGCAGTGACTTCCCGGGACTAGCGGGAAATTACGACGAGCAGTACTTC. It specifies CASSDFPGLAGNYDEQYF.

The chain recombines TRBV25-1 with TRBJ1-1, with D maybe TRBD1 (6 bases). From germline, CDR1 is MGHDK and CDR2 SYGVNS. This CDR3 has 15 amino acids. Trimming pared 4 bases from V and 1 base from J, leaving 13 bases between. CDR3 residues: CASSATGTKNTEAFF. The CDR3 DNA sequence: TGTGCCAGCAGTGCCACCGGGACAAAGAACACTGAAGCTTTCTTT.